This T cell receptor beta chain was captured by sequencing in a study of vaccination effects on CD4 cells after COVID-19. The overall study: The post-vaccine samples were taken, at the median, 72 days after the second dose.

The method was immunoSEQ multiplex PCR; TCRdb's version includes in-frame clones alone and lacks a portion of them. The sample has around 24,000 clones, roughly 80% seen once. Study-wide results and caveats: Researchers reported few convalescent patients and no early post-infection timepoints in the study.

With regard to this clone: The antigen remains unidentified.

CD4+ T cells specific for antigen were expanded with viral peptide pools by the ViraFEST assay before sequencing. CD4+ T cell isolation took place after 10 days of culture. Vaccination of participants consisted of two doses of either the BNT162b2 or mRNA-1273 vaccine. IL-2 medium took the place of half the medium on both days 3 and 7. Germline V gene sequence: CDR1 SGHTA, CDR2 FQGNSA. This CDR3 is built from 16 residues. Trimming removed 4 bases at V and 2 bases at J, with 16 bases between. V gene TRBV7-2 combines with J gene TRBJ2-3; D possibly corresponds to TRBD2 (5 bases). This receptor was obtained from a human donor who received a COVID-19 vaccine. Some clones in this sample may be carry-over from other donors' samples. The source material was CD4+ T cells from PBMCs cultured with SARS-CoV-2 spike peptides, sampled after COVID-19 vaccination. DNA of the CDR3: TGTGCCAGCAGCTCCCGGGGTGGAGGAAACACAGATACGCAGTATTTT. Protein product: CASSSRGGGNTDTQYF.